One and the same sample provided the 13 T cell receptor beta chains below, sequenced in a study of shared clonotypes between healthy human individuals. The repertoire was sequenced with immunoSEQ multiplex PCR; TCRdb's copy has only in-frame clones and lacks some. The sample has around 1 million clones, approximately 76% seen once. Sequencing input: memory CD4+ T cells sorted from blood. The subset: CD45RA-negative fraction. The receptors derive from a young man in good health.

V is TRBV6-5 and J is TRBJ1-1; D is uncertain. Germline V gene data show CDR1 as MNHEY and CDR2 as SVGAGI. V was shortened by 0 bases and J by 1 base, with 9 bases between the two germline ends. This CDR3 contains 15 residues. The DNA of the CDR3 is TGTGCCAGCAGTTACTCCGGGAATGCGAACACTGAAGCTTTCTTT. Its translation: CASSYSGNANTEAFF.

J is TRBJ2-3 and V is TRBV2, with D unclear. Germline V gene data show CDR1 as SNHLY and CDR2 as FYNNEI. The ends were cut back, 4 bases at V and 2 bases at J, with 10 bases in the middle. This CDR3 region has 14 residues. The CDR3 DNA reads as TGTGCCAGCAGTGTGGAAGCGAACACAGATACGCAGTATTTT. Translation: CASSVEANTDTQYF.

This rearrangement joins TRBV19 to TRBJ1-4, with 8 bases that match TRBD1. Germline V CDR1 and CDR2: LNHDA, SQIVND (reference sequence). V was clipped by 9 bases and J by 2 bases; unmatched bases: 8. This CDR3 is built from 15 residues. The CDR3 spells CASDRGFGTNEKLFF. CDR3 coding DNA: TGTGCCAGCGACAGGGGATTTGGGACTAATGAAAAACTGTTTTTT.

The chain combines TRBV30 with TRBJ1-6, with D possibly being TRBD1 (6 bases). There are 11 residues in the CDR3. In germline, CDR1 is GTSNPN, CDR2 SVGIG (reference sequence). The ends were cut back, 5 bases at V and 14 bases at J, with 13 bases in the middle. The CDR3 here is CAWAPGTTLHF. The CDR3 nucleotides are TGTGCCTGGGCTCCAGGGACAACCCTCCACTTT.

As regards this clone: A read error may explain this, as a much larger clone is one base away. This chain connects TRBV11-2 to TRBJ2-2; D perhaps matches TRBD2 (6 bases). V lost 3 bases and J lost 1, with 6 bases in between. The germline CDR1 and CDR2 sequences are SGHAT and FQNNGV. The CDR3 loop spans 14 amino acids. The CDR3 region has the DNA TGTGCCAGCAGCTTTAGCGGGAACACCGGGGAGCTGTTTTTT. The encoded protein is CASSFSGNTGELFF. The full variable domain, in which reference TRBV11-2 and TRBJ2-2 provide the parts outside the CDR3, is EAGVAQSPRYKIIEKRQSVAFWCNPISGHATLYWYQQILGQGPKLLIQFQNNGVVDDSQLPKDRFSAERLKGVDSTLKIQPAKLEDSAVYLCASSFSGNTGELFFGEGSRLTVL.

This clone was recorded once. The chain uses TRBV28 and TRBJ2-7; TRBD1 agrees at 10 bases. The V and J ends lost 3 bases and 4 bases, in that order; junction bases with no gene match: 9. CDR1 is MDHEN, CDR2 SYDVKM, per germline. This CDR3 is 16 amino acids long. The CDR3 reads CASSFSGPGQGYEQYF. CDR3 DNA sequence: TGTGCCAGCAGTTTTTCTGGTCCGGGACAGGGGTACGAGCAGTACTTC.

The CDR3 loop is CARSVGTGGCQPQHF. CDR3 coding DNA: TGTGCCAGAAGCGTCGGGACAGGGGGGTGTCAGCCCCAGCATTTT. The J gene is TRBJ1-5, the V gene TRBV7-5; TRBD1 was called by the table and not checked on the DNA. TRBV7-5 is recorded as a pseudogene. The CDR3 extends over 15 amino acids.

This rearrangement joins TRBV28 to TRBJ2-7; weak D call: TRBD2 (6 bases). V shed 3 bases and J shed 3 bases, with 12 bases lying between them. CDR3 length: 14 residues. Germline CDR1 reads MDHEN; CDR2 reads SYDVKM. In DNA form, the CDR3 reads TGTGCCAGCAGTTTCGCACTAGCAGTCTACGAGCAGTACTTC. Translating gives CASSFALAVYEQYF.

The chain employs TRBV5-1 and TRBJ1-2; D is unclear. There are 14 residues in the CDR3. Trimming shortened V by 0 bases and J by 6 bases, and 12 bases separated the two germline ends. CDR1 is SGHRS, CDR2 YFSETQ, per germline. DNA for the CDR3: TGCGCCAGCAGCTTGGTCGGCGGGGTCCATGGCTACACCTTC. Protein sequence: CASSLVGGVHGYTF.

V gene TRBV27 combines with J gene TRBJ2-7; D perhaps matches TRBD1 (5 bases). There are 13 residues in the CDR3. In germline, CDR1 is MNHEY, CDR2 SMNVEV (reference sequence). Trimming took off 5 bases at V and 3 bases at J, with 11 bases between the two ends. CDR3 coding DNA: TGTGCCAGCAGTCTTGGACACTACTACGAGCAGTACTTC. Protein: CASSLGHYYEQYF.

The chain recombines TRBV25-1 with TRBJ2-2, with D unresolved. Germline values: CDR1 MGHDK, CDR2 SYGVNS. V lost 6 bases, J lost 1 base, and 6 bases lay in between. The CDR3 length is 13 residues. The CDR3 reads CASSTMNTGELFF. CDR3 nucleotides: TGTGCCAGCAGCACAATGAACACCGGGGAGCTGTTTTTT. The whole variable domain, remainder taken from reference TRBV25-1 and TRBJ2-2, is EADIYQTPRYLVIGTGKKITLECSQTMGHDKMYWYQQDPGMELHLIHYSYGVNSTEKGDLSSESTVSRIRTEHFPLTLESARPSHTSQYLCASSTMNTGELFFGEGSRLTVL.

The CDR3 is CSLPGTNEQFF. For the CDR3, the DNA is TGCAGCCTCCCCGGGACGAATGAGCAGTTCTTC. V and J are TRBV20-1 and TRBJ2-1; perhaps D is TRBD1 or TRBD2 (5 bases each). This CDR3 has 11 residues. Germline V gene sequence: CDR1 DFQATT, CDR2 SNEGSKA (reference sequence).

This clone was observed once. The chain is built from TRBV10-3 and TRBJ2-7, with D perhaps TRBD2 (6 bases). Germline V gene data show CDR1 as ENHRY and CDR2 as SYGVKD. This CDR3 has 13 residues. V gave up 0 bases and J gave up 6 bases, with 9 bases separating them. The CDR3 protein is CAISESSGAEQYF. The DNA of the CDR3 is TGTGCCATCAGTGAGTCGTCGGGAGCCGAGCAGTACTTC.